Following are 27 T cell receptor beta chains from one sample sequenced in a study of long-term antiretroviral therapy in people with HIV. This was the immunoSEQ v3.0 assay at survey level. Assay used: immunoSEQ multiplex PCR; TCRdb lists only in-frame clones, some missing. The sample lists approximately 17,000 clones; around 77% were seen once. This material consisted of unsorted PBMCs, taken less than 2.2 years before starting antiretroviral therapy. These receptors were collected from a man under 40 with HIV.

In this sample, this clone turned up once. V gene TRBV2 combines with J gene TRBJ1-6; D gene ambiguous. This CDR3 contains 17 residues. Trimming shortened V by 5 bases and J by 0 bases, and 14 bases separated the two germline ends. Per germline, CDR1 SNHLY and CDR2 FYNNEI. CDR3: CASSNPPESSYNSPLHF. The CDR3 DNA reads as TGTGCCAGCAGTAACCCACCCGAAAGCTCCTATAATTCACCCCTCCACTTT. Based on the CDR3 plus reference TRBV2 and TRBJ1-6, the full variable domain is EPEVTQTPSHQVTQMGQEVILRCVPISNHLYFYWYRQILGQKVEFLVSFYNNEISEKSEIFDDQFSVERPDGSNFTLKIRSTKLEDSAMYFCASSNPPESSYNSPLHFGNGTRLTVT.

This chain connects TRBV25-1 to TRBJ1-2; D not resolved. The length of the CDR3 is 11 residues. Between the trimmed V and J ends, which lost 2 bases and 5 bases, there was a span of 3 bases. Germline CDR1 and CDR2: MGHDK and SYGVNS. The DNA of the CDR3 is TGTGCCAGCAGTGAACAATATGGCTACACCTTC. Translated, it gives CASSEQYGYTF.

This clone was seen once. The J gene is TRBJ2-7, the V gene TRBV2; TRBD1 or TRBD2 may be the D gene (6 bases each). The CDR3 contains 13 residues. Trimming took off 4 bases at V and 7 bases at J, with 14 bases between the two ends. The germline CDR1 and CDR2 sequences are SNHLY and FYNNEI. The CDR3 nucleotides are TGTGCCAGCAGTGTATTAGGAGGGGGTGAGCAGTACTTC. Translating it yields CASSVLGGGEQYF. The full variable domain, completed using reference TRBV2 and TRBJ2-7, is EPEVTQTPSHQVTQMGQEVILRCVPISNHLYFYWYRQILGQKVEFLVSFYNNEISEKSEIFDDQFSVERPDGSNFTLKIRSTKLEDSAMYFCASSVLGGGEQYFGPGTRLTVT.

V is TRBV11-2 and J is TRBJ2-5; D is ambiguous. CDR1 and CDR2 (germline): SGHAT, FQNNGV. With 7 bases removed from V and 3 bases from J, the gap between germline ends came to 9 bases. This CDR3 contains 12 residues. The CDR3 DNA is TGTGCCAGCACAAAACCCAAAGAGACCCAGTACTTC. It specifies CASTKPKETQYF. The variable domain in full, completed from reference TRBV11-2 and TRBJ2-5, reads EAGVAQSPRYKIIEKRQSVAFWCNPISGHATLYWYQQILGQGPKLLIQFQNNGVVDDSQLPKDRFSAERLKGVDSTLKIQPAKLEDSAVYLCASTKPKETQYFGPGTRLLVL.

The chain has TRBV6-5 and TRBJ1-4; TRBD1 matches at 9 bases. The V gene end was trimmed by 5 bases and the J gene end by 10 bases; junction bases not matched to a gene: 8. This CDR3 is 14 amino acids long. CDR1 is MNHEY and CDR2 is SVGAGI in the germline V gene. As DNA, the CDR3 is TGTGCCAGCAGTACGGGACAGGGTGGGAGAAAACTGTTTTTT. This gives the protein CASSTGQGGRKLFF.

The chain links TRBV6-5 to TRBJ2-2, with D perhaps matching TRBD2 (6 bases). Trimming cost V 6 bases and J 5 bases, with 13 bases left between them. This CDR3 has 14 residues. The germline CDR1 and CDR2 sequences are MNHEY and SVGAGI. The CDR3 spells CASSGGLMTGELFF. CDR3 sequence (DNA): TGTGCCAGCAGCGGGGGACTTATGACCGGGGAGCTGTTTTTT.

This chain connects TRBV14 to TRBJ1-2; no firm D call. With 1 base removed from V and 6 bases from J, the gap between germline ends came to 6 bases. This CDR3 contains 12 residues. CDR1 and CDR2 from the germline V gene are SGHDN and FVKESK. Here the CDR3 DNA reads TGTGCCAGCAGCCAAGGCTGGGATGGCTACACCTTC. It is translated as CASSQGWDGYTF. The entire variable domain, with the rest obtained from reference TRBV14 and TRBJ1-2, is as follows: EAGVTQFPSHSVIEKGQTVTLRCDPISGHDNLYWYRRVMGKEIKFLLHFVKESKQDESGMPNNRFLAERTGGTYSTLKVQPAELEDSGVYFCASSQGWDGYTFGSGTRLTVV.

This clone was seen once. The V call is TRBV12-5, the J call TRBJ1-5; 9 bases map to TRBD1. V was pared by 1 base and J by 0 bases, with 1 base of the junction left unmatched. The germline V gene encodes CDR1 LGHNT and CDR2 FRNRAP. This CDR3 spans 16 amino acids. CDR3 residues: CASGLGQGGSNQPQHF. The CDR3 region has the DNA TGTGCTAGTGGTTTGGGACAGGGGGGTAGCAATCAGCCCCAGCATTTT.

This chain joins TRBV9 and TRBJ1-4; D gene uncertain. From germline, CDR1 is SGDLS and CDR2 YYNGEE. Trimming stripped 2 bases from V and 1 base from J, with 9 bases between. The CDR3 runs to 15 residues. The CDR3 DNA is TGTGCCAGCAGCGTGTTCGATGGAACTAATGAAAAACTGTTTTTT. The encoded protein is CASSVFDGTNEKLFF.

The chain combines TRBV19 with TRBJ1-5, with D possibly TRBD1 on 6 matching bases. This CDR3 has 16 residues. Deletions cut 3 bases from V and 4 bases from J, with 16 bases between. The germline CDR1 and CDR2 sequences are LNHDA and SQIVND (reference sequence). CDR3 DNA sequence: TGTGCCAGTAGTATCGTGGGAACAGGGAGTAATCAGCCCCAGCATTTT. Translating gives CASSIVGTGSNQPQHF.

There are a few counts of this clone. The chain employs TRBV15 and TRBJ2-7; 9 nucleotides align to TRBD1. Trimming at V came to 3 bases and at J to 6 bases, leaving 9 bases not matched to a gene. In germline, CDR1 is LNHNV, CDR2 YYDKDF (reference sequence). The CDR3 runs 15 residues. The CDR3 DNA reads TGTGCCACCAGCAGGGACAGGGGAGGGGGTAGCGAGCAGTACTTC. Its protein product is CATSRDRGGGSEQYF.

The chain combines TRBV20-1 with TRBJ2-7; D not certain. The ends were cut back, 0 bases at V and 7 bases at J, with 7 bases in the middle. Germline CDR1 DFQATT, CDR2 SNEGSKA (reference sequence). The CDR3 is 11 amino acids. CDR3 loop: CSAREPLEQYF. In DNA form, the CDR3 reads TGCAGTGCTAGAGAGCCTCTAGAGCAGTACTTC.

The rearrangement uses TRBV5-6 and TRBJ2-7; possible D gene TRBD1, 6 bases. This CDR3 is built from 12 residues. Trimming left V 4 bases short and J 6 bases short, with 11 bases between. Germline assignment: CDR1 SGHDT and CDR2 YYEEEE. The CDR3 reads CASSIRGFEQYF. The CDR3 bases are TGTGCCAGCAGCATCAGGGGTTTCGAGCAGTACTTC.

The J gene is TRBJ1-3, the V gene TRBV5-6; possible D gene TRBD1, 5 bases. CDR1 and CDR2 from the germline V gene are SGHDT and YYEEEE. V lost 4 bases, J lost 0 bases, and 11 bases lay in between. This CDR3 comprises 15 residues. The CDR3 DNA follows: TGTGCCAGCAGCGCGGGACTGTCCTCTGGAAACACCATATATTTT. This gives the protein CASSAGLSSGNTIYF.

This clone appeared a single time. The rearrangement links TRBV9 to TRBJ2-7; 9 bases align to TRBD1. V gave up 4 bases and J gave up 6 bases; unmatched junction bases: 8. The germline CDR1 and CDR2 sequences are SGDLS and YYNGEE. The CDR3 totals 14 residues. The CDR3 here is CASSPRDREPEQYF. In DNA, the CDR3 is TGTGCCAGCAGCCCCCGGGACAGGGAACCCGAGCAGTACTTC.

This clone is medium-sized (0.01 to 0.1%) in the sample. The V gene is TRBV27, the J gene TRBJ2-7; 10 nucleotides line up with TRBD1. The V gene's germline CDR1 is MNHEY and CDR2 SMNVEV (reference sequence). J lost 5 bases, V lost 6 bases, and 4 bases had no gene match. CDR3 length equals 13 residues. The CDR3, as DNA: TGTGCCAGCAGGACAGGGGGCGTCAACGAGCAGTACTTC. Its translation is CASRTGGVNEQYF.

This clone was recorded only once. The chain has TRBV7-2 and TRBJ1-1, with D perhaps TRBD1 (5 bases). V lost 5 bases to trimming and J lost 1 base, with 11 bases between them. Germline values: CDR1 SGHTA, CDR2 FQGNSA. The CDR3 runs to 14 residues. The CDR3 DNA reads TGTGCCAGCAGCATGGACACGACGAACACTGAAGCTTTCTTT. Protein: CASSMDTTNTEAFF.

The chain employs TRBV19 and TRBJ1-4; D remains unclear. V was shortened by 5 bases and J by 5 bases, with 15 bases between the two germline ends. Per the germline V gene, CDR1 is LNHDA and CDR2 is SQIVND (reference sequence). The CDR3 length is 15 residues. The CDR3 loop is CASSETSSQNEKLFF. The CDR3, as DNA: TGTGCCAGTAGTGAGACCAGCTCGCAGAATGAAAAACTGTTTTTT. The whole variable domain, remainder taken from reference TRBV19 and TRBJ1-4, is DGGITQSPKYLFRKEGQNVTLSCEQNLNHDAMYWYRQDPGQGLRLIYYSQIVNDFQKGDIAEGYSVSREKKESFPLTVTSAQKNPTAFYLCASSETSSQNEKLFFGSGTQLSVL.

V is TRBV28 and J is TRBJ1-2; D possibly corresponds to TRBD1 (6 bases). Germline CDR1 and CDR2: MDHEN and SYDVKM. The germline V and J ends were trimmed by 7 bases and 4 bases, with 16 bases remaining between them. The CDR3 is 14 amino acids. This CDR3 is CASTPGQRLYGYTF. The DNA for the CDR3 is TGTGCCAGCACCCCAGGACAGAGACTCTATGGCTACACCTTC.

This clone was picked up a small number of times. CDR3 DNA: TGTGCCATCAGTGCCGAAGGGGGTTTTCAGCCCCAGCATTTT. Protein sequence: CAISAEGGFQPQHF. The genes are TRBV10-3 and TRBJ1-5, with a possible D match to TRBD1 (6 bases). V was trimmed by 4 bases and J by 6 bases, leaving 13 bases between them. Germline CDR1 reads ENHRY; CDR2 reads SYGVKD. The CDR3 is 14 residues long.

This chain connects TRBV11-2 to TRBJ2-7; the match to TRBD1 covers 10 bases. The CDR3 covers 14 residues. V gave up 6 bases and J gave up 7 bases; unmatched junction bases: 9. Germline V gene sequence: CDR1 SGHAT, CDR2 FQNNGV. The CDR3 sequence: CASRFTGTGEEQYF. For the CDR3, the DNA is TGTGCCAGCAGATTTACCGGGACAGGGGAGGAGCAGTACTTC.

This chain connects TRBV11-2 to TRBJ2-5, with D hard to call. V was trimmed by 1 base and J by 1 base, leaving 7 bases between them. The CDR3 has 14 amino acids. CDR1 SGHAT and CDR2 FQNNGV come from the germline V gene. CDR3 nucleotide sequence: TGTGCCAGCAGCTTAGGGCAGCTCCAAGAGACCCAGTACTTC. Its translation: CASSLGQLQETQYF.

This chain connects TRBV28 to TRBJ1-5; D not resolved. Trimming cost V 2 bases and J 3 bases, with 8 bases left between them. Germline-derived CDR1 and CDR2 are MDHEN and SYDVKM. The CDR3 is 14 amino acids. The CDR3 here is CASSLRRNNQPQHF. For the CDR3, the DNA is TGTGCCAGCAGTTTACGACGAAACAATCAGCCCCAGCATTTT.

J is TRBJ2-7 and V is TRBV5-1; 7 nucleotides line up with TRBD1. CDR1 and CDR2 (germline): SGHRS, YFSETQ. This CDR3 spans 15 amino acids. V trimming: 0 bases; J trimming: 2 bases; junction bases outside the gene matches: 5. CDR3 nucleotide sequence: TGCGCCAGCAGCTTGGCGAGGGGGCCGCCCTACGAGCAGTACTTC. This codes for CASSLARGPPYEQYF.

The chain has TRBV7-7 and TRBJ2-7; no reliable D call. V lost 0 bases and J 6 bases, leaving 9 bases between the germline ends. Germline V gene sequence: CDR1 SSHAT, CDR2 FNYEAQ (reference sequence). CDR3 length: 13 residues. The CDR3 DNA is TGTGCCAGCAGCTTAGCAGGGTCCCGCGAGCAGTACTTC. It is translated as CASSLAGSREQYF.

The chain couples TRBV11-1 to TRBJ2-1, with D perhaps being TRBD1 or TRBD2 (5 bases each). The germline gives CDR1 SGHAT, CDR2 FQDESV (reference sequence). V lost 3 bases and J 0 bases, leaving 9 bases between the germline ends. The CDR3 covers 15 residues. The CDR3 coding sequence is TGTGCCAGCAGCTTGGGGGAGAGCTCCTACAATGAGCAGTTCTTC. It specifies CASSLGESSYNEQFF. The variable domain in full, completed from reference TRBV11-1 and TRBJ2-1, reads EAEVAQSPRYKITEKSQAVAFWCDPISGHATLYWYRQILGQGPELLVQFQDESVVDDSQLPKDRFSAERLKGVDSTLKIQPAELGDSAMYLCASSLGESSYNEQFFGPGTRLTVL.

This chain connects TRBV7-8 to TRBJ2-7, with D maybe TRBD2 (6 bases). Trimming removed 5 bases at V and 0 bases at J, with 14 bases between. Germline lookup yields CDR1 SGHVS and CDR2 FQNEAQ. The CDR3 loop spans 15 amino acids. CDR3 in amino acids: CASSRRDGSSYEQYF. The DNA for the CDR3 is TGTGCCAGCAGCCGCCGGGACGGGAGCTCCTACGAGCAGTACTTC. The variable domain in full, completed from reference TRBV7-8 and TRBJ2-7, reads GAGVSQSPRYKVAKRGQDVALRCDPISGHVSLFWYQQALGQGPEFLTYFQNEAQLDKSGLPSDRFFAERPEGSVSTLKIQRTQQEDSAVYLCASSRRDGSSYEQYFGPGTRLTVT.